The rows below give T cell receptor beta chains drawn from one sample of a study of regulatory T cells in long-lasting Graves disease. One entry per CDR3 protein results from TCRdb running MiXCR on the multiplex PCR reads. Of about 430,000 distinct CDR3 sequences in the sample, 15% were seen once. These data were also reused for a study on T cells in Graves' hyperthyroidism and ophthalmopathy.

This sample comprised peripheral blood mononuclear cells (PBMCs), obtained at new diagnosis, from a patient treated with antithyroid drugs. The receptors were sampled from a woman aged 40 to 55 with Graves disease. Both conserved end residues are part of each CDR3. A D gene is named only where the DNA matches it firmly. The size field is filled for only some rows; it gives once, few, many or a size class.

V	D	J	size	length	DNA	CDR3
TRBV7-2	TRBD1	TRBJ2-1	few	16	TGTGCCAGCAGCGCCCGGGACAGGGGGCGAAACAATGAGCAGTTCTTC	CASSARDRGRNNEQFF
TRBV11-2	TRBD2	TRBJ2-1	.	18	TGTGCCAGCAGCTTACTTCCGGGACTAGCGACCTCCTACAATGAGCAGTTCTTC	CASSLLPGLATSYNEQFF
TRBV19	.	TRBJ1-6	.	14	TGTGCCAGCCGCTGGGGGAGAGGCAATTCACCCCTCCACTTT	CASRWGRGNSPLHF
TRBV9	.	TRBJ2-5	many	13	TGTGCCAGCAGCGTAGGCCCCAGGGAGAGTCAGTACTTC	CASSVGPRESQYF
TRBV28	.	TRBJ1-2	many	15	TGTGCCAGCAGTTTATGGAGGGGGGGCATCTATGGCTACACCTTC	CASSLWRGGIYGYTF
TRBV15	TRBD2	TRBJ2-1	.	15	TGTGCCACCAGACATACAGCGGGAAAATACAATGAGCAGTTCTTC	CATRHTAGKYNEQFF
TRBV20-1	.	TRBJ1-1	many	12	TGCAGTGTATCCGCAGGGAACACTGAAGCTTTCTTT	CSVSAGNTEAFF
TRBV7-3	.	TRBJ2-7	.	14	TGTGCCAGCAGCCCCACCAGGGATTCCTACGAGCAGTACTTC	CASSPTRDSYEQYF
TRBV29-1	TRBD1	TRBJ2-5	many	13	TGCAGCTTACGGACAGGGGGCCAAGAGACCCAGTACTTC	CSLRTGGQETQYF
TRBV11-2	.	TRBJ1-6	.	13	TGTGCCAGCAGCTTAGATCTCGGTTCACCCCTCCACTTT	CASSLDLGSPLHF
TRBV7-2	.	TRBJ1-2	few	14	TGTGCCAGCAGCTTAACGGCAGGGACGAGTGGTTACACCTTC	CASSLTAGTSGYTF
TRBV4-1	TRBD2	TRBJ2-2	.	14	TGCGCCAGCCTAGGGGAGGGCCCCACCGGGGAGCTGTTTTTT	CASLGEGPTGELFF
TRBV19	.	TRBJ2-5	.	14	TGTGCCAGTAGTATGGTACCGCTCCAAGAGACCCAGTACTTC	CASSMVPLQETQYF